This T cell receptor beta chain was captured by sequencing in a study of preoperative IRX-2 immunotherapy in early breast cancer. Sequencing was performed with immunoSEQ multiplex PCR; in TCRdb, only in-frame clones are kept and a portion is missing. The sample consists of approximately 100,000 clones, roughly 89% of them appearing once. Trimming stripped 6 bases from V and 1 base from J, with 18 bases between. Per germline, CDR1 MDHEN and CDR2 SYDVKM. The CDR3 consists of 17 residues. Treatment here: preoperative locoregional IRX-2 cytokine immunotherapy. Patients received preoperative, locoregional IRX-2 cytokine immunotherapy in a phase Ib study.

The sample here was tumor tissue, taken after IRX-2 immunotherapy. The chain joins TRBV28 to TRBJ1-4; possibly TRBD1 for D (6 bases). The clonotype comes from a human donor with breast cancer. CDR3 DNA sequence: TGTGCCAGCAGCCCTACAGGGCGCGGGGGAACTAATGAAAAACTGTTTTTT. Residues: CASSPTGRGGTNEKLFF.